The entry below describes one T cell receptor beta chain. This sample is drawn from a study of T cells after yellow fever vaccination. TCRdb processed the 5' RACE reads anew with MiXCR; each CDR3 protein has one entry. In the table there are about 310,000 distinct CDR3 sequences, 3% to 4.5% of which are singletons. CDR3 length: 15 amino acids. With 7 bases removed from V and 8 bases from J, the gap between germline ends came to 23 bases. Germline V gene lookup returns CDR1 LNHDA and CDR2 SQIVND (reference sequence). This TCR derives from a man younger than 35 who received the YFV17D yellow fever vaccine. The chain has TRBV19 and TRBJ1-2, with D perhaps matching TRBD1 (5 bases). Sequencing was performed on PBMCs, taken on the day of the yellow fever booster vaccination. The CDR3 DNA is TGTGCCAGTACCCTCGCCGACGGGGCTACGGAAGGCTACACCTTC. Its translation: CASTLADGATEGYTF.